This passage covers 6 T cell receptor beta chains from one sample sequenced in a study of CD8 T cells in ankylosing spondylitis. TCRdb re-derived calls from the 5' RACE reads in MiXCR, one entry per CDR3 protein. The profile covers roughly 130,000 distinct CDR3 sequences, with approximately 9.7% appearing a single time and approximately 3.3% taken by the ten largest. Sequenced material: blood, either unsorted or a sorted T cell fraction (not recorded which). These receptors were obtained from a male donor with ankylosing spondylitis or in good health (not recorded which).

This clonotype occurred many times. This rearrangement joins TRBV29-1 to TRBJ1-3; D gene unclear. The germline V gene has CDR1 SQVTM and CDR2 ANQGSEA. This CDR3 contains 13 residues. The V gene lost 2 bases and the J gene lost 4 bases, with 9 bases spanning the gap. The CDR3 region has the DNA TGCAGCGTTGAACCGGGAAGCGGAAACACCATATATTTT. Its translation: CSVEPGSGNTIYF.

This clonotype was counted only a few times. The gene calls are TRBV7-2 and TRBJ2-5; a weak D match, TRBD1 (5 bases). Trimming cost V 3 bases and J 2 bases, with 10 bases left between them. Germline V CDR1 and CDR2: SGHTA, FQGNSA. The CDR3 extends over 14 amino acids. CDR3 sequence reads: CASSFAGPQETQYF. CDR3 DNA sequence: TGTGCCAGCAGCTTCGCAGGGCCACAAGAGACCCAGTACTTC.

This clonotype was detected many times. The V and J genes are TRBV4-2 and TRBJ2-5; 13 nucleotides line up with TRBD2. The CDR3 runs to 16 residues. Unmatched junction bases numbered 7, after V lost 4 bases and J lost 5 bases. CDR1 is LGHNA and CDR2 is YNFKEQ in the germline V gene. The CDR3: CASSPGLAGDLETQYF. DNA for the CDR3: TGTGCCAGCAGCCCTGGACTAGCGGGAGATCTGGAGACCCAGTACTTC.

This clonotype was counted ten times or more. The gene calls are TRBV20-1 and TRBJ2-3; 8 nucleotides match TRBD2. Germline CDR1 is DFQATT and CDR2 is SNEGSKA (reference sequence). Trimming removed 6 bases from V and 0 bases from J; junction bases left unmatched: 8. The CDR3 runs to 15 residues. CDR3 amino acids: CSAQRGGGSTDTQYF. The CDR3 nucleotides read TGCAGTGCCCAGAGAGGCGGGGGGAGCACAGATACGCAGTATTTT.

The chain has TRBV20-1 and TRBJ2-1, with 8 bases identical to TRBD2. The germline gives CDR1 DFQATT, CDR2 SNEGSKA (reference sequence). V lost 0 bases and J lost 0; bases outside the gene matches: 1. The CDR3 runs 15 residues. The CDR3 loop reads CSARDRGGSYNEQFF. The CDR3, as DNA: TGCAGTGCTAGAGACCGGGGGGGCTCCTACAATGAGCAGTTCTTC.

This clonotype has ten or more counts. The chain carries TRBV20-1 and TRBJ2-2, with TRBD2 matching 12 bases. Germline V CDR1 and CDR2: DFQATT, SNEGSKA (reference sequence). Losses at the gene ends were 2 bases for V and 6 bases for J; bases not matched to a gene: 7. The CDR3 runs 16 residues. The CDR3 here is CSARPLRLAGAGELFF. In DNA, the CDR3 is TGCAGTGCTAGACCACTACGACTAGCGGGAGCCGGGGAGCTGTTTTTT.